A single sample gave rise to the 30 T cell receptor beta chains below, sequenced in a study of early T cells in non-severe SARS-CoV-2 infection. TCRdb reanalysed the 5' RACE reads using MiXCR and keeps one entry per CDR3 protein. The sample has some 70,000 distinct CDR3 sequences, 12% seen once; the top ten hold about 4.2%. The sample comprised whole blood. The origin of the receptors is an adult who was a healthcare worker with PCR-confirmed SARS-CoV-2 infection or an uninfected control (not recorded which).

This clonotype was seen a few times. V usage is TRBV11-2 and J usage is TRBJ2-3; D gene unclear. Deletions cut 5 bases from V and 0 bases from J, with 12 bases between. Germline CDR1 and CDR2: SGHAT and FQNNGV. This CDR3 region has 15 residues. The CDR3: CASSPLTASTDTQYF. The CDR3 DNA sequence: TGTGCCAGCAGCCCCTTGACGGCTAGCACAGATACGCAGTATTTT.

The chain uses TRBV19 and TRBJ2-1; the D is unclear. The CDR3 contains 14 residues. The germline gives CDR1 LNHDA, CDR2 SQIVND (reference sequence). Trimming took off 3 bases at V and 1 base at J, with 7 bases between the two ends. The CDR3 nucleotides are TGTGCCAGTAGTATTTCCGGGTCCTACAATGAGCAGTTCTTC. Amino acid sequence: CASSISGSYNEQFF.

The rearrangement uses TRBV5-6 and TRBJ1-1; no definite D call. CDR1 and CDR2 (germline): SGHDT, YYEEEE. The CDR3 covers 13 residues. V shed 3 bases and J shed 4 bases, with 10 bases lying between them. This CDR3 is CASSYSGVTEAFF. The DNA of the CDR3 is TGTGCCAGCAGCTACTCCGGGGTCACTGAAGCTTTCTTT. Supplemented by reference TRBV5-6 and TRBJ1-1, the full variable domain reads DAGVTQSPTHLIKTRGQQVTLRCSPKSGHDTVSWYQQALGQGPQFIFQYYEEEERQRGNFPDRFSGHQFPNYSSELNVNALLLGDSALYLCASSYSGVTEAFFGQGTRLTVV.

This clonotype has more than one count but fewer than ten. This sequence joins TRBV28 and TRBJ1-5; TRBD1 matches 7 bases. Germline assignment: CDR1 MDHEN and CDR2 SYDVKM. The V and J ends lost 4 bases and 4 bases, in that order; junction bases with no gene match: 4. CDR3 length equals 14 residues. Here the CDR3 reads CASSSQGRNQPQHF. CDR3 coding DNA: TGTGCCAGCAGTTCACAGGGGAGGAATCAGCCCCAGCATTTT.

This clonotype has only a few counts. The rearrangement joins TRBV2 to TRBJ1-6; a possible D gene is TRBD1 (6 bases). Trimming took off 5 bases at V and 9 bases at J, with 14 bases between the two ends. Germline CDR1 and CDR2: SNHLY and FYNNEI. CDR3 size: 14 residues. The CDR3 here is CASSQQGRTSPLHF. The CDR3 region has the DNA TGTGCCAGCAGTCAACAGGGAAGGACTTCACCCCTCCACTTT. Together with reference TRBV2 and TRBJ1-6, the CDR3 gives the full variable domain: EPEVTQTPSHQVTQMGQEVILRCVPISNHLYFYWYRQILGQKVEFLVSFYNNEISEKSEIFDDQFSVERPDGSNFTLKIRSTKLEDSAMYFCASSQQGRTSPLHFGNGTRLTVT.

This clonotype was detected ten times or more. This sequence joins TRBV20-1 and TRBJ2-1; maybe TRBD2 (6 bases). Germline V lookup: CDR1 DFQATT, CDR2 SNEGSKA (reference sequence). The CDR3 contains 11 residues. Trimming cost V 2 bases and J 12 bases, with 11 bases left between them. CDR3 protein: CSARRDWGQFF. CDR3 bases: TGCAGTGCTAGACGGGACTGGGGGCAGTTCTTC.

The V gene is TRBV11-2, the J gene TRBJ2-1, with 10 positions matching TRBD2. V lost 3 bases, J lost 8 bases, and 10 bases stayed unmatched. Germline lookup yields CDR1 SGHAT and CDR2 FQNNGV. The CDR3 covers 16 residues. CDR3 bases: TGTGCCAGCAGCTTCAGCCCAGCGGGAGGGAAGGATGAGCAGTTCTTC. It specifies CASSFSPAGGKDEQFF.

There are many counts of this clonotype. This chain links TRBV18 with TRBJ1-5; 7 positions agree with TRBD1. V was clipped by 0 bases and J by 4 bases; unmatched bases: 9. The germline CDR1 and CDR2 sequences are KGHSH and LQKENI. This CDR3 comprises 17 residues. CDR3 sequence (DNA): TGTGCCAGCTCACCACCCAGGTCAGGGGGTGCGAATCAGCCCCAGCATTTT. It encodes CASSPPRSGGANQPQHF. The variable domain in full, with the rest retrieved from reference TRBV18 and TRBJ1-5, is NAGVMQNPRHLVRRRGQEARLRCSPMKGHSHVYWYRQLPEEGLKFMVYLQKENIIDESGMPKERFSAEFPKEGPSILRIQQVVRGDSAAYFCASSPPRSGGANQPQHFGDGTRLSIL.

The CDR3 loop reads CASSLQTADMNTEAFF. In DNA, the CDR3 is TGCGCCAGCAGCTTACAGACAGCGGACATGAACACTGAAGCTTTCTTT. The chain recombines TRBV5-1 with TRBJ1-1; D possibly corresponds to TRBD1 (5 bases). Germline lookup yields CDR1 SGHRS and CDR2 YFSETQ. V dropped 2 bases and J dropped 0 bases, with 14 bases sitting between them. The CDR3 is made up of 16 amino acids. Supplemented by reference TRBV5-1 and TRBJ1-1, the full variable domain reads KAGVTQTPRYLIKTRGQQVTLSCSPISGHRSVSWYQQTPGQGLQFLFEYFSETQRNKGNFPGRFSGRQFSNSRSEMNVSTLELGDSALYLCASSLQTADMNTEAFFGQGTRLTVV.

This clonotype was seen many times. The genes are TRBV5-5 and TRBJ2-4; TRBD1 aligns across 7 bases. V was clipped by 2 bases and J by 2 bases; unmatched bases: 4. The CDR3 is made up of 15 amino acids. Germline V gene sequence: CDR1 SGHKS, CDR2 YYEKEE (reference sequence). The CDR3 nucleotides are TGTGCCAGCAGCTTAGGACAGGTTACCAAAAACATTCAGTACTTC. Translated, it gives CASSLGQVTKNIQYF.

The CDR3 here is CASSPPENYGYTF. CDR3 bases: TGTGCCAGCTCACCACCGGAGAACTATGGCTACACCTTC. This sequence joins TRBV18 and TRBJ1-2; D unclear. The V gene's germline CDR1 is KGHSH and CDR2 LQKENI. The CDR3 has 13 amino acids. V gave up 0 bases and J gave up 2 bases, with 4 bases separating them.

This clonotype was recorded at least ten times. This chain links TRBV3-1 with TRBJ2-7; 9 nucleotides match TRBD2. CDR1 LGHDT and CDR2 YNNKEL come from the germline V gene (reference sequence). The length of the CDR3 is 15 residues. With V trimmed by 1 base and J by 4 bases, 5 bases remained unmatched. The CDR3 DNA is TGTGCCAGCAGCCAAGCTAGCGGGATAGGTTACGAGCAGTACTTC. This codes for CASSQASGIGYEQYF.

This chain links TRBV7-9 with TRBJ2-7; D is undetermined. This CDR3 region has 13 residues. V lost 3 bases to trimming and J lost 1 base, with 7 bases between them. Germline assignment: CDR1 SEHNR and CDR2 FQNEAQ (reference sequence). In DNA, the CDR3 is TGTGCCAGCAGCTTTTGGGGTTCCTACGAGCAGTACTTC. It translates to CASSFWGSYEQYF. The full variable domain, rest sourced from reference TRBV7-9 and TRBJ2-7, is DTGVSQNPRHKITKRGQNVTFRCDPISEHNRLYWYRQTLGQGPEFLTYFQNEAQLEKSRLLSDRFSAERPKGSFSTLEIQRTEQGDSAMYLCASSFWGSYEQYFGPGTRLTVT.

This clonotype was counted only a few times. V gene TRBV14 combines with J gene TRBJ2-1, with TRBD2 as a possible D gene (5 bases). This CDR3 region has 14 residues. The V and J ends lost 0 bases and 4 bases respectively, with 7 bases between them. In germline, CDR1 is SGHDN, CDR2 FVKESK. CDR3 protein: CASSQEGGYNEQFF. In DNA, the CDR3 is TGTGCCAGCAGCCAAGAAGGAGGTTACAATGAGCAGTTCTTC.

This chain joins TRBV10-3 and TRBJ2-1; 10 bases map to TRBD2. This CDR3 has 15 amino acids. The V segment lost 6 bases and the J segment 8 bases; nucleotides outside the gene matches: 10. The germline V gene has CDR1 ENHRY and CDR2 SYGVKD. DNA for the CDR3: TGTGCCATCAGGTTAGGACTAGCGGACGCCGATGAGCAGTTCTTC. As protein: CAIRLGLADADEQFF.

The chain uses TRBV19 and TRBJ2-5; D remains ambiguous. CDR3 length: 12 residues. The ends were cut back, 3 bases at V and 2 bases at J, with 4 bases in the middle. The germline gives CDR1 LNHDA, CDR2 SQIVND (reference sequence). The CDR3 sequence is CASSIRQETQYF. The DNA for the CDR3 is TGTGCCAGTAGTATTCGGCAAGAGACCCAGTACTTC.

The sample holds many counts of this clonotype. V usage is TRBV7-9 and J usage is TRBJ1-1; D might be TRBD1 (5 bases). V was clipped by 8 bases and J by 3 bases, with 13 bases between them. The germline V gene encodes CDR1 SEHNR and CDR2 FQNEAQ (reference sequence). CDR3 length: 13 residues. The CDR3 DNA reads TGTGCCAGCCCGGGTGGGGACGACACTGAAGCTTTCTTT. This codes for CASPGGDDTEAFF.

The CDR3 protein is CASSSPSGRYNEQFF. The CDR3 nucleotides are TGTGCCAGCAGTTCCCCCAGCGGGAGGTACAATGAGCAGTTCTTC. The chain recombines TRBV27 with TRBJ2-1; 9 bases align to TRBD2. J lost 4 bases, V lost 4 bases, and 5 bases had no gene match. There are 15 residues in the CDR3. Germline V CDR1 and CDR2: MNHEY, SMNVEV (reference sequence).

The sample holds many counts of this clonotype. This rearrangement joins TRBV29-1 to TRBJ2-4; the D gene could be TRBD1 or TRBD2 (5 bases each). This CDR3 has 13 amino acids. Germline CDR1 is SQVTM and CDR2 is ANQGSEA. The V and J ends lost 7 bases and 6 bases respectively, with 16 bases between them. CDR3 protein: CSAMGRSVNIQYF. The DNA for the CDR3 is TGCAGCGCCATGGGACGGTCGGTAAACATTCAGTACTTC. Full variable domain (remainder filled in from reference TRBV29-1 and TRBJ2-4): SAVISQKPSRDICQRGTSLTIQCQVDSQVTMMFWYRQQPGQSLTLIATANQGSEATYESGFVIDKFPISRPNLTFSTLTVSNMSPEDSSIYLCSAMGRSVNIQYFGAGTRLSVL.

The table lists this clonotype with a few counts. The rearrangement links TRBV29-1 to TRBJ1-2, with D perhaps matching TRBD1 (5 bases). Trimming removed 2 bases from V and 6 bases from J, with 10 bases in between. The CDR3 loop spans 12 amino acids. Germline V gene sequence: CDR1 SQVTM, CDR2 ANQGSEA. CDR3 residues: CSVEKGMDGYTF. CDR3 in DNA: TGCAGCGTTGAAAAGGGGATGGATGGCTACACCTTC.

This clonotype occurred many times. This chain joins TRBV7-8 and TRBJ1-3, with D tentatively TRBD1 (5 bases). CDR3 length equals 18 residues. Germline V gene data show CDR1 as SGHVS and CDR2 as FQNEAQ. V lost 5 bases to trimming and J lost 0 bases, with 20 bases between them. In DNA form, the CDR3 reads TGTGCCAGCAGCCAGTCCCGCTCGGGACCGCGCTCTGGAAACACCATATATTTT. It encodes CASSQSRSGPRSGNTIYF.

Ten or more counts support this clonotype. The rearrangement uses TRBV6-5 and TRBJ1-1; perhaps TRBD1 as D (6 bases). V was cut by 7 bases and J by 5 bases, with 14 bases left in between. The CDR3 loop spans 13 amino acids. The V gene's germline CDR1 is MNHEY and CDR2 SVGAGI. The CDR3 sequence: CASTSGHRTEAFF. CDR3 sequence (DNA): TGTGCCAGCACTTCGGGACATAGAACTGAAGCTTTCTTT.

This clonotype was seen a few times. The chain recombines TRBV7-2 with TRBJ2-5; D is unclear. CDR3 length equals 12 residues. Germline CDR1 SGHTA, CDR2 FQGNSA. The V gene lost 5 bases and the J gene lost 5 bases, with 9 bases spanning the gap. The CDR3 bases are TGTGCCAGCAGCCCGTACGGGGAGACCCAGTACTTC. Protein sequence: CASSPYGETQYF.

V is TRBV29-1 and J is TRBJ2-3, with 7 positions matching TRBD1. The trim removed 4 bases at V and 6 bases at J, leaving 4 bases unmatched. Germline V gene data show CDR1 as SQVTM and CDR2 as ANQGSEA. The CDR3 covers 12 residues. This CDR3 is CSVVVQGDTQYF. In DNA, the CDR3 is TGCAGCGTTGTGGTACAGGGGGATACGCAGTATTTT.

CDR3 DNA sequence: TGTGCCAGCAGTTTAGTCCTTGGTAGCCGGACCGGTAAGCAGTACTTC. It yields the protein CASSLVLGSRTGKQYF. This rearrangement joins TRBV28 to TRBJ2-7; D gene uncertain. This CDR3 is 16 amino acids long. Germline V gene sequence: CDR1 MDHEN, CDR2 SYDVKM. With 2 bases removed from V and 8 bases from J, the gap between germline ends came to 22 bases. The whole variable domain, remainder taken from reference TRBV28 and TRBJ2-7, is DVKVTQSSRYLVKRTGEKVFLECVQDMDHENMFWYRQDPGLGLRLIYFSYDVKMKEKGDIPEGYSVSREKKERFSLILESASTNQTSMYLCASSLVLGSRTGKQYFGPGTRLTVT.

This clonotype appeared a few times. The genes are TRBV20-1 and TRBJ2-1; D perhaps matches TRBD1 (6 bases). The germline V gene encodes CDR1 DFQATT and CDR2 SNEGSKA (reference sequence). The V end was cut by 6 bases, the J end by 2 bases, with 11 bases between. The CDR3 has 13 amino acids. CDR3 in amino acids: CSAPDSTYNEQFF. CDR3 bases: TGCAGTGCCCCGGACAGCACCTACAATGAGCAGTTCTTC.

The chain couples TRBV7-2 to TRBJ1-3; D might be TRBD1 (5 bases). V was pared by 5 bases and J by 7 bases, with 12 bases between. CDR3 length equals 13 residues. Germline loops: CDR1 SGHTA, CDR2 FQGNSA. The chain's CDR3 is CASSGGRENTIYF. The CDR3 DNA follows: TGTGCCAGCAGCGGGGGTCGGGAGAACACCATATATTTT.

This clonotype was detected ten times or more. The V call is TRBV4-1, the J call TRBJ1-1; D gene unclear. Between the trimmed V and J ends, which lost 3 bases and 7 bases, there was a span of 9 bases. The V gene's germline CDR1 is MGHRA and CDR2 YSYEKL. The CDR3 spans 12 residues. The CDR3 nucleotides are TGCGCCAGCAGCCAGGGGAAAAGTGAAGCTTTCTTT. Residues: CASSQGKSEAFF.

This clonotype was observed once. The V and J genes are TRBV19 and TRBJ2-7; D gene unclear. CDR1 and CDR2 from the germline V gene are LNHDA and SQIVND (reference sequence). V was pared by 8 bases and J by 6 bases, with 17 bases between. The CDR3 has 13 amino acids. CDR3 sequence (DNA): TGTGCCAGTTCCCCGGGCTTCGGCAGCGAGCAGTACTTC. Translating gives CASSPGFGSEQYF.

The table lists this clonotype with many counts. The chain links TRBV20-1 to TRBJ2-3; 11 bases fit TRBD2. The CDR3 consists of 15 residues. CDR1 is DFQATT, CDR2 SNEGSKA, per germline (reference sequence). V lost 6 bases and J lost 3; bases outside the gene matches: 8. The CDR3 nucleotides read TGCAGTGCAAGGGTAGCGGGAGGGTTTACAGATACGCAGTATTTT. This encodes CSARVAGGFTDTQYF.